The 31 T cell receptor beta chains below all came from one sample that was sequenced in a study of molecular identifiers for immune sequencing clone quantification. TCRdb analysed the PCR reads with MiXCR anew, one entry per CDR3 protein. This sample has around 460,000 distinct CDR3 sequences, with around 23% found just once. The sample comprised naive CD8+ T cells from blood, with Jurkat cell RNA spiked in. The subset denotes: FACS-sorted CD8+CD4-CCR7+CD45RA+ naive T cells. Receptors originate from a human donor in good health. Some libraries in this study had Jurkat cell RNA spiked in.

This clonotype was seen once. The gene calls are TRBV4-3 and TRBJ2-7, with 12 bases lining up with TRBD2. CDR3 length: 17 amino acids. Germline loops: CDR1 LGHNA, CDR2 YSLEER. V lost 0 bases to trimming and J lost 2 bases; unmatched junction nucleotides: 5. The CDR3 DNA reads as TGCGCCAGCAGCCAAGACTGGCTAGCGGGAGGGGCCTACGAGCAGTACTTC. This gives the protein CASSQDWLAGGAYEQYF.

This clonotype has a handful of counts. The genes are TRBV20-1 and TRBJ1-2; D call uncertain. The CDR3 is made up of 13 amino acids. Trimming stripped 1 base from V and 6 bases from J, with 12 bases between. The V gene's germline CDR1 is DFQATT and CDR2 SNEGSKA (reference sequence). The CDR3 reads CSARVAYDNGYTF. CDR3 DNA sequence: TGCAGTGCTAGAGTAGCATACGATAATGGCTACACCTTC.

A few counts support this clonotype. The chain has TRBV12-3 or TRBV12-4 and TRBJ2-7; weak D call: TRBD1 (6 bases). The CDR3 contains 14 residues. V shed 1 base and J shed 3 bases, with 10 bases lying between them. This CDR3 reads CASSLGDTGYEQYF. The CDR3 bases are TGTGCCAGCAGTTTAGGGGACACAGGCTACGAGCAGTACTTC.

On this clonotype itself: A junction boundary mismatches the germline segment, possibly from a read error. This chain joins TRBV29-1 and TRBJ2-7; the D gene is possibly TRBD1 (6 bases). The CDR3 sequence is 12 residues long. The germline gives CDR1 SQVTM, CDR2 ANQGSEA. The DNA for the CDR3 is TGCAGCGCTGAACAGGGAACCTACGAGCAGTACTTC. Protein sequence: CSAEQGTYEQYF.

This clonotype was detected only a few times. The V gene is TRBV25-1, the J gene TRBJ2-1; D gene ambiguous. CDR3 length: 12 amino acids. Germline CDR1 is MGHDK and CDR2 is SYGVNS. Trimming removed 8 bases at V and 10 bases at J, with 15 bases between. DNA of the CDR3: TGTGCCAGCGGTATTGGGCTAAGAGAGCAGTTCTTC. Translation: CASGIGLREQFF.

This clonotype was detected a few times. The chain links TRBV20-1 to TRBJ1-5; 8 nucleotides line up with TRBD1. This CDR3 is built from 16 residues. The germline V gene has CDR1 DFQATT and CDR2 SNEGSKA (reference sequence). J was trimmed by 2 bases and V by 0 bases; bases with no gene match: 6. The CDR3 DNA reads as TGCAGTGCTAGAGATGCAGGGGGCGCGGGCAATCAGCCCCAGCATTTT. Translating gives CSARDAGGAGNQPQHF.

As for this clonotype: This may come from a read error, since a much larger clone is one base off. This chain uses TRBV4-1 with TRBJ1-1; unclear D gene. Trimming removed 1 base at V and 0 bases at J, with 9 bases between. CDR3 length: 15 residues. Germline CDR1 and CDR2: MGHRA and YSYEKL. CDR3: CASSQGAPLNTEAFF. CDR3 in DNA: TGCGCCAGCAGCCAAGGGGCCCCATTGAACACTGAAGCTTTCTTT.

V gene TRBV27 combines with J gene TRBJ1-6; D not certain. V was pared by 6 bases and J by 0 bases, with 6 bases between. This CDR3 spans 14 amino acids. In germline, CDR1 is MNHEY, CDR2 SMNVEV (reference sequence). The DNA of the CDR3 is TGTGCCAGCAGCTTCAGCTCCTATAATTCACCCCTCCACTTT. Protein product: CASSFSSYNSPLHF.

Note on this clonotype: Given a much more abundant clone one base away, this may be a read error. V gene TRBV5-5 combines with J gene TRBJ1-5; D unresolved. The CDR3 extends over 15 amino acids. CDR1 and CDR2 from the germline V gene are SGHKS and YYEKEE (reference sequence). CDR3 residues: CASGLDGLGHQPQHF. The CDR3 nucleotides read TGTGCCAGCGGCTTGGACGGGCTCGGACATCAGCCCCAGCATTTT.

This clonotype appeared once. Given a much more abundant clone one base away, this may be a read error. The genes are TRBV4-1 and TRBJ1-3, with D hard to call. Germline loops: CDR1 MGHRA, CDR2 YSYEKL. The CDR3 sequence is 13 residues long. V lost 0 bases and J lost 11, with 11 bases in between. CDR3 loop: CASSQDIGNAIYF. In nucleotides, the CDR3 is TGCGCCAGCAGCCAAGATATTGGCAACGCCATATATTTT.

A few counts support this clonotype. The V gene is TRBV14, the J gene TRBJ2-7; the match to TRBD1 covers 10 bases. V trimming: 5 bases; J trimming: 4 bases; junction bases outside the gene matches: 8. Germline assignment: CDR1 SGHDN and CDR2 FVKESK. The CDR3 covers 15 residues. Here the CDR3 DNA reads TGTGCCAGCAGCTACCCGGGACAGGGGATGTACGAGCAGTACTTC. Its protein product is CASSYPGQGMYEQYF. Supplemented by reference TRBV14 and TRBJ2-7, the full variable domain reads EAGVTQFPSHSVIEKGQTVTLRCDPISGHDNLYWYRRVMGKEIKFLLHFVKESKQDESGMPNNRFLAERTGGTYSTLKVQPAELEDSGVYFCASSYPGQGMYEQYFGPGTRLTVT.

This clonotype has a count of ten or more. V usage is TRBV7-9 and J usage is TRBJ2-3; the match to TRBD2 covers 13 bases. CDR1 and CDR2 from the germline V gene are SEHNR and FQNEAQ (reference sequence). This CDR3 contains 15 residues. V gave up 5 bases and J gave up 8 bases; unmatched junction bases: 7. The CDR3 region has the DNA TGTGCCAGCAGCCCCCGGACTAGCGGGAGTGTTACGCAGTATTTT. This sequence encodes CASSPRTSGSVTQYF.

This clonotype has a handful of counts. The chain joins TRBV5-5 to TRBJ1-2, with D possibly matching TRBD1 (6 bases). The CDR3 is 16 residues long. Trimming left V 5 bases short and J 3 bases short, with 20 bases between. Germline V CDR1 and CDR2: SGHKS, YYEKEE (reference sequence). DNA for the CDR3: TGTGCCAGCAGAATGAAAATTGGGGACATTCACTATGGCTACACCTTC. Residues: CASRMKIGDIHYGYTF.

This clonotype was counted many times. The chain joins TRBV5-1 to TRBJ2-7; D remains ambiguous. The CDR3 runs to 12 residues. Germline assignment: CDR1 SGHRS and CDR2 YFSETQ. Trimming removed 3 bases from V and 6 bases from J, with 10 bases in between. The CDR3 loop is CASSSGRPEQYF. The CDR3 nucleotides are TGCGCCAGCAGCTCTGGGCGTCCCGAGCAGTACTTC.

A few counts support this clonotype. V usage is TRBV27 and J usage is TRBJ2-7, with 8 bases matching TRBD1. Trimming removed 10 bases from V and 2 bases from J; junction bases left unmatched: 13. The CDR3 runs 15 residues. Germline V lookup: CDR1 MNHEY, CDR2 SMNVEV (reference sequence). CDR3 sequence (DNA): TGTGCCACCAGCCCTGGACAGGGAACCGCCTACGAGCAGTACTTC. Translation gives CATSPGQGTAYEQYF.

This clonotype was detected a few times. V and J are TRBV7-9 and TRBJ1-6, with D hard to call. This CDR3 region has 16 residues. Germline CDR1 is SEHNR and CDR2 is FQNEAQ (reference sequence). Trimming shortened V by 1 base and J by 0 bases, and 7 bases separated the two germline ends. This chain's CDR3 is CASSLVRGSYNSPLHF. In nucleotides, the CDR3 is TGTGCCAGCAGCTTAGTTCGAGGCTCCTATAATTCACCCCTCCACTTT.

Points on this clonotype: This may come from a read error, since a much larger clone is one base off. This chain links TRBV24-1 with TRBJ2-3; perhaps TRBD1 as D (6 bases). This CDR3 is 17 amino acids long. Germline assignment: CDR1 KGHDR and CDR2 SFDVKD. CDR3 nucleotides: TGTGCCACCAGTAATTTGCCAAGGGACAACCTAGGAGATACGCAGTATTTT. This translates into CATSNLPRDNLGDTQYF.

In this sample, this clonotype turned up a few times. The chain has TRBV13 and TRBJ2-1; 10 bases are a match to TRBD1. Trimming removed 4 bases from V and 2 bases from J; junction bases left unmatched: 8. CDR1 and CDR2 (germline): PRHDT, FYEKMQ (reference sequence). The CDR3 runs 17 residues. The CDR3 nucleotides are TGTGCCAGCAGCTCCCTCTCGGGGACAGGGGCCTACAATGAGCAGTTCTTC. Amino acids: CASSSLSGTGAYNEQFF.

The rearrangement joins TRBV6-2 or TRBV6-3 to TRBJ2-5, with no clear D. V was clipped by 6 bases and J by 9 bases, with 20 bases between them. This CDR3 region has 14 residues. Germline V gives CDR1 MNHEY, CDR2 SVGEGT. CDR3 residues: CASSLTNAQSSQYF. The DNA for the CDR3 is TGTGCCAGCAGCCTCACTAATGCCCAGTCGTCCCAGTACTTC.

In this sample, this clonotype turned up a few times. The rearrangement uses TRBV30 and TRBJ2-5; D unclear. The V gene's germline CDR1 is GTSNPN and CDR2 SVGIG (reference sequence). Deletions cut 5 bases from V and 5 bases from J, with 12 bases between. This CDR3 spans 12 amino acids. This chain's CDR3 is CAWRRIGETQYF. CDR3 in DNA: TGTGCCTGGCGCAGAATTGGGGAGACCCAGTACTTC.

This clonotype was observed a few times. The rearrangement uses TRBV7-9 and TRBJ2-7; tentative D call: TRBD1 (6 bases). The V end lost 1 base, the J end lost 2 bases, and 15 bases lay between the germline ends. The CDR3 covers 16 residues. Germline V gene sequence: CDR1 SEHNR, CDR2 FQNEAQ (reference sequence). CDR3 residues: CASSLVVTGPTYEQYF. The CDR3 DNA reads TGTGCCAGCAGCTTAGTCGTCACAGGGCCTACCTACGAGCAGTACTTC.

The chain recombines TRBV4-1 with TRBJ2-7, with 10 bases lining up with TRBD1. The V gene's germline CDR1 is MGHRA and CDR2 YSYEKL. V trimming: 2 bases; J trimming: 1 base; junction bases outside the gene matches: 2. This CDR3 contains 15 residues. In nucleotides, the CDR3 is TGCGCCAGCAGCCAAAAGGGACAGGGGTCCTACGAGCAGTACTTC. It codes for CASSQKGQGSYEQYF.

As regards this clonotype: At one of its ends the junction is not consistent with the germline gene, which may arise from a read error. The CDR3 spells CASSLAPTVHFEAFF. The CDR3 DNA sequence: TGTGCCAGCAGCTTAGCCCCTACAGTCCACTTTGAAGCCTTCTTT. The J gene is TRBJ1-1, the V gene TRBV7-9; no reliable D call. The CDR3 sequence is 15 residues long. Germline CDR1 and CDR2: SEHNR and FQNEAQ (reference sequence).

The chain uses TRBV7-9 and TRBJ2-7; D is tentatively TRBD1 or TRBD2 (5 bases each). This CDR3 has 10 amino acids. V shed 11 bases and J shed 7 bases, with 12 bases lying between them. In germline, CDR1 is SEHNR, CDR2 FQNEAQ (reference sequence). CDR3 amino acids: CASSGGEQYF. The CDR3 bases are TGTGCCTCCTCTGGGGGAGAGCAGTACTTC.

This clonotype has ten or more counts. This sequence joins TRBV12-3 or TRBV12-4 and TRBJ2-2; tentative D call: TRBD2 (5 bases). Trimming pared 1 base from V and 1 base from J, leaving 10 bases between. The CDR3 is made up of 16 amino acids. CDR3 nucleotide sequence: TGTGCCAGCAGTTTAGATGTCGGGATGAACACCGGGGAGCTGTTTTTT. Its translation is CASSLDVGMNTGELFF.

This clonotype has more than one count but fewer than ten. V gene TRBV15 combines with J gene TRBJ2-7, with D tentatively TRBD1 or TRBD2 (5 bases each). Trimming pared 6 bases from V and 6 bases from J, leaving 12 bases between. Germline V gene lookup returns CDR1 LNHNV and CDR2 YYDKDF (reference sequence). The CDR3 spans 12 residues. CDR3 residues: CATRERGGEQYF. The CDR3 nucleotides read TGTGCCACCAGAGAACGGGGCGGCGAGCAGTACTTC.

This clonotype was recorded at least ten times. Compared with germline, one end of the junction differs, possibly owing to a read error. J is TRBJ2-7 and V is TRBV29-1, with D tentatively TRBD1 (6 bases). The CDR3 spans 13 residues. Germline values: CDR1 SQVTM, CDR2 ANQGSEA. CDR3 sequence: CSVEGGVSYEQYF. CDR3 in DNA: TGCAGCGTGGAAGGGGGTGTTTCCTACGAGCAGTACTTC.

A note on this clonotype: Since a much larger clone is just one base distant, this may be a read error. V usage is TRBV4-2 and J usage is TRBJ1-2, with 9 positions matching TRBD1. Per the germline V gene, CDR1 is LGHNA and CDR2 is YNFKEQ. The length of the CDR3 is 14 residues. V shed 8 bases, J shed 4 bases, and the junction held 8 bases outside the gene matches. CDR3 sequence: CASGLETGGYGYTF. CDR3 nucleotide sequence: TGTGCCAGCGGCCTCGAGACAGGGGGCTATGGCTACACCTTC.

The chain joins TRBV6-2 or TRBV6-3 to TRBJ1-1, with D possibly TRBD1 on 6 matching bases. The germline V gene encodes CDR1 MNHEY and CDR2 SVGEGT. The CDR3 spans 13 residues. Trimming removed 4 bases from V and 8 bases from J, with 14 bases in between. The CDR3 here is CASSLTPGQEAFF. DNA for the CDR3: TGTGCCAGCAGTTTGACGCCGGGACAAGAAGCTTTCTTT.

About this clonotype: Given a much more abundant clone one base away, this may be a read error. The chain uses TRBV20-1 and TRBJ2-7, with TRBD2 matching 7 bases. This CDR3 contains 15 residues. Germline lookup yields CDR1 DFQATT and CDR2 SNEGSKA (reference sequence). The CDR3 sequence is CGARDLAGDLYEQYF. For the CDR3, the DNA is TGCGGTGCTAGAGATCTGGCGGGAGATCTCTACGAGCAGTACTTC.

The sample holds a few counts of this clonotype. This chain uses TRBV4-3 with TRBJ2-3, with D perhaps assigned TRBD1 or TRBD2 (5 bases each). The V and J ends lost 0 bases and 3 bases respectively, with 13 bases between them. Germline assignment: CDR1 LGHNA and CDR2 YSLEER. CDR3 length: 16 amino acids. CDR3 bases: TGCGCCAGCAGCCAAGATAAGTACGGGGCAACAGATACGCAGTATTTT. Protein product: CASSQDKYGATDTQYF.